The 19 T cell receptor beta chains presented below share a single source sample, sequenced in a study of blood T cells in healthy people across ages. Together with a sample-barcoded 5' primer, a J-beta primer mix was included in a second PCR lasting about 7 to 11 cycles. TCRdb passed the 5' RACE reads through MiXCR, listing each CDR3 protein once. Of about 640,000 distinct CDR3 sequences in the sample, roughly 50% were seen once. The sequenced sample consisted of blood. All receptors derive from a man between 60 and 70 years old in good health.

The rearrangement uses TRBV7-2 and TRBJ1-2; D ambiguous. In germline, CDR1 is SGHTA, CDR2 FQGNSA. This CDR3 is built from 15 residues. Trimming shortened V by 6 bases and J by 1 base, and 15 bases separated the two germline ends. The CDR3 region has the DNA TGTGCCAGCAGACCCGGCGGACTGTTTAACTATGGCTACACCTTC. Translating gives CASRPGGLFNYGYTF.

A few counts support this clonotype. The CDR3 loop is CASSLASGSGEQYF. DNA for the CDR3: TGCGCCAGCAGCTTGGCTAGCGGGTCCGGCGAGCAGTACTTC. The chain uses TRBV5-1 and TRBJ2-7, with 8 bases fitting TRBD2. Germline CDR1 and CDR2: SGHRS and YFSETQ. Trimming at V came to 0 bases and at J to 6 bases, leaving 5 bases not matched to a gene. The CDR3 runs to 14 residues.

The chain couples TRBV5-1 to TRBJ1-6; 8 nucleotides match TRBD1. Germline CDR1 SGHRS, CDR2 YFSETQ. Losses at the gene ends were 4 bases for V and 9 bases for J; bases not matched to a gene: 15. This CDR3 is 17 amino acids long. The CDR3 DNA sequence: TGCGCCAGCAGCCTCGGCGGGGGGGGACAGGTGACTTCACCCCTCCACTTT. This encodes CASSLGGGGQVTSPLHF.

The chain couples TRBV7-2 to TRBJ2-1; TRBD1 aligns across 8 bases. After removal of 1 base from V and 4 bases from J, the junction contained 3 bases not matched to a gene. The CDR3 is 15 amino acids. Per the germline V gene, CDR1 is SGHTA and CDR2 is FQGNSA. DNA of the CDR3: TGTGCCAGCAGCTTAGACAGGGGGGAGTACAATGAGCAGTTCTTC. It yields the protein CASSLDRGEYNEQFF. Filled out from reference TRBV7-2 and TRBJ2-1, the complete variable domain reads GAGVSQSPSNKVTEKGKDVELRCDPISGHTALYWYRQSLGQGLEFLIYFQGNSAPDKSGLPSDRFSAERTGGSVSTLTIQRTQQEDSAVYLCASSLDRGEYNEQFFGPGTRLTVL.

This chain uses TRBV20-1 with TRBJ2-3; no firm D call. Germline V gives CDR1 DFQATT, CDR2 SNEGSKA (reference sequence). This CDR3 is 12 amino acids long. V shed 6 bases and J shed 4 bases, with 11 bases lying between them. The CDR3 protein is CSATPDSDTQYF. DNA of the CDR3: TGCAGTGCAACCCCAGACTCAGATACGCAGTATTTT.

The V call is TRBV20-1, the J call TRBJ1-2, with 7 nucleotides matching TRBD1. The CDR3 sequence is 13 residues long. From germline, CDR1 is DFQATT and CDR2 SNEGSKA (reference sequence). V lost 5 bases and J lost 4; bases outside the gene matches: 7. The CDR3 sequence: CSARQGSGYGYTF. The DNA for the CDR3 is TGCAGTGCTCGACAGGGTTCGGGCTATGGCTACACCTTC.

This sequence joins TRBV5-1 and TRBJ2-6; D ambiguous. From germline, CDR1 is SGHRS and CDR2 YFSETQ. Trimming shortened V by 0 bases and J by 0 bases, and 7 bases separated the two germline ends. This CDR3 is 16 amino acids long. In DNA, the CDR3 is TGCGCCAGCAGCTTGGACTCCCACTCTGGGGCCAACGTCCTGACTTTC. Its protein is CASSLDSHSGANVLTF.

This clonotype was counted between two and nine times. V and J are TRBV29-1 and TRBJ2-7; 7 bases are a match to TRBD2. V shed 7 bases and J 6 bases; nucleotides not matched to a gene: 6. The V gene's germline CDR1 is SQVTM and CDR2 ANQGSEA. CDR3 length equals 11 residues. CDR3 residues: CSAQTSTEQYF. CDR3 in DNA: TGCAGCGCTCAGACTAGCACCGAGCAGTACTTC.

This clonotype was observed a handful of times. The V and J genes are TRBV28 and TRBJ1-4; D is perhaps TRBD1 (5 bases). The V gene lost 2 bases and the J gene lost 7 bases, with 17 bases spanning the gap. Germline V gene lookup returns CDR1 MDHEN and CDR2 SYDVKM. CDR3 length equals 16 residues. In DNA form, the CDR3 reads TGTGCCAGCAGTTTAAAGGGGAAAAACCGGGGTGAAAAACTGTTTTTT. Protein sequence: CASSLKGKNRGEKLFF.

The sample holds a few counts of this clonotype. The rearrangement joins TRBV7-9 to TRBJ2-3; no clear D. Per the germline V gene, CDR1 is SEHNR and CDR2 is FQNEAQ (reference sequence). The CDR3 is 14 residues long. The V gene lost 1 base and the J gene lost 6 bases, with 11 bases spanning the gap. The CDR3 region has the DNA TGTGCCAGCAGCTTAGATAGGTGGCGGGATACGCAGTATTTT. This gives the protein CASSLDRWRDTQYF.

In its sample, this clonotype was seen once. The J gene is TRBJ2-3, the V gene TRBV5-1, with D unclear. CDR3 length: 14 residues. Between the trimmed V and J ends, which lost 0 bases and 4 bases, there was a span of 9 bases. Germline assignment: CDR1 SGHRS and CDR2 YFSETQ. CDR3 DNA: TGCGCCAGCAGCTTGGAGGCAGGTCCAGATACGCAGTATTTT. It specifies CASSLEAGPDTQYF.

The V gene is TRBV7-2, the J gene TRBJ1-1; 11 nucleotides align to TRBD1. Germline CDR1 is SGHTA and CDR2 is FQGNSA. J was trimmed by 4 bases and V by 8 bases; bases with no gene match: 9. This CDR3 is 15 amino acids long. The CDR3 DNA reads TGTGCCAGCTGGGGGGACAGGGGGAGGTCCACTGAAGCTTTCTTT. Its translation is CASWGDRGRSTEAFF.

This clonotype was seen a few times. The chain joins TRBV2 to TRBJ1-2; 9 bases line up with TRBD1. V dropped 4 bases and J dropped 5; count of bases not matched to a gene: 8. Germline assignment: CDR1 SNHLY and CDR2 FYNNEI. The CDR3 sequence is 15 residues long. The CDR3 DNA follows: TGTGCCAGCAGTGCTTCCGGGACAGGGTTGTATGGCTACACCTTC. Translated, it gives CASSASGTGLYGYTF.

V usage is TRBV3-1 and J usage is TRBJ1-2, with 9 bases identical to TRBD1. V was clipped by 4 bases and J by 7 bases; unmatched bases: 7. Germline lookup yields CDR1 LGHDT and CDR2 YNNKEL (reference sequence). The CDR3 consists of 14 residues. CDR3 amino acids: CASSPQGQGPGYTF. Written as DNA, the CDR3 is TGTGCCAGCAGCCCCCAGGGACAGGGCCCTGGCTACACCTTC.

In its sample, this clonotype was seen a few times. The CDR3 nucleotides are TGCAGCGTTGACCGGGGGCCACCCTACGAGCAGTACTTC. Translated: CSVDRGPPYEQYF. The V and J genes are TRBV29-1 and TRBJ2-7; D is tentatively TRBD1 or TRBD2 (6 bases each). The V end lost 3 bases, the J end lost 2 bases, and 11 bases lay between the germline ends. CDR1 is SQVTM and CDR2 is ANQGSEA in the germline V gene. This CDR3 has 13 residues.

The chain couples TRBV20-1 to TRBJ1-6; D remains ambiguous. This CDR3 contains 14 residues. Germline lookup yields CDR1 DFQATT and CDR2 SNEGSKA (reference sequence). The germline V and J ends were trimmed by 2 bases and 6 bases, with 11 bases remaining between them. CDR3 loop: CSARPDGLNSPLHF. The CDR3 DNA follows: TGCAGTGCTAGACCCGACGGGCTTAATTCACCCCTCCACTTT.

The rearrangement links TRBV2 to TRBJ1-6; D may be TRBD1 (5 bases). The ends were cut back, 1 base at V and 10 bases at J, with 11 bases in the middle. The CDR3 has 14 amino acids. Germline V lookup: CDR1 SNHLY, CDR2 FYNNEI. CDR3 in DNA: TGTGCCAGCAGTGAAGGGACAAGCTCCTCACCCCTCCACTTT. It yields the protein CASSEGTSSSPLHF.

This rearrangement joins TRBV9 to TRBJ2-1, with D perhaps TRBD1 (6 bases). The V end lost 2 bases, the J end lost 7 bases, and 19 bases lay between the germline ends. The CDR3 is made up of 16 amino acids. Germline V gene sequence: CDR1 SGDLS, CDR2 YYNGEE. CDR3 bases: TGTGCCAGCAGCGTGTCGGGACATCCCTCGGGGAATGAGCAGTTCTTC. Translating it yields CASSVSGHPSGNEQFF.

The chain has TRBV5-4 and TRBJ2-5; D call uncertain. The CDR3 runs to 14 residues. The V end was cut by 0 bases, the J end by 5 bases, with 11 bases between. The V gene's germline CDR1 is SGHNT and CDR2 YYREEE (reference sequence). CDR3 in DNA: TGTGCCAGCAGCTTGGACAGTGCTGGGGAGACCCAGTACTTC. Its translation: CASSLDSAGETQYF.